This T cell receptor beta chain was documented in a study of T cell repertoires in cytomegalovirus infection. V was cut by 0 bases and J by 5 bases, with 4 bases left in between. The CDR3 is made up of 13 amino acids. In germline, CDR1 is LNHNV, CDR2 YYDKDF (reference sequence). As for this clonotype: Antigen: not known.

TCRdb redid the calling of the reads with MiXCR, one entry per CDR3 protein. Seen here are about 900,000 distinct CDR3 sequences, 31% observed once, and the top ten hold about 14%. The chain has TRBV15 and TRBJ2-2; D gene unclear. This receptor was taken from a human donor in good health (CMV status not recorded). Some clones in this sample may be carry-over from other donors' samples. The sample consisted of cultured CD8+ T cells from PBMCs, taken from culture after CMV antigen stimulation. This chain's CDR3 is CATSRDGTGELFF. The CDR3 DNA sequence: TGTGCCACCAGCAGAGATGGGACCGGGGAGCTGTTTTTT.